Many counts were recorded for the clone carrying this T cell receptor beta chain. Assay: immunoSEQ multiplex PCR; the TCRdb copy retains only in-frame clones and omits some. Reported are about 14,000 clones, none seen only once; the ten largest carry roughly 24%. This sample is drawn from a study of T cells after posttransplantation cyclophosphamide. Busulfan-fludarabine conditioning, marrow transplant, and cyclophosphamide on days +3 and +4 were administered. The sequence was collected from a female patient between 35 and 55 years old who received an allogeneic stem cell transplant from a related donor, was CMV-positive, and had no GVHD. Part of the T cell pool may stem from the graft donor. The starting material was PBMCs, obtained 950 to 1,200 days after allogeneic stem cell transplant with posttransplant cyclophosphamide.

CDR3 loop: CSAKKEGAKNIQYF. CDR3 in DNA: TGCAGCGCCAAAAAAGAGGGAGCCAAAAACATTCAGTACTTC. The genes are TRBV29-1 and TRBJ2-4; D is possibly TRBD2 (5 bases). CDR3 length equals 14 residues. The V end lost 7 bases, the J end lost 0 bases, and 13 bases lay between the germline ends. Germline values: CDR1 SQVTM, CDR2 ANQGSEA.